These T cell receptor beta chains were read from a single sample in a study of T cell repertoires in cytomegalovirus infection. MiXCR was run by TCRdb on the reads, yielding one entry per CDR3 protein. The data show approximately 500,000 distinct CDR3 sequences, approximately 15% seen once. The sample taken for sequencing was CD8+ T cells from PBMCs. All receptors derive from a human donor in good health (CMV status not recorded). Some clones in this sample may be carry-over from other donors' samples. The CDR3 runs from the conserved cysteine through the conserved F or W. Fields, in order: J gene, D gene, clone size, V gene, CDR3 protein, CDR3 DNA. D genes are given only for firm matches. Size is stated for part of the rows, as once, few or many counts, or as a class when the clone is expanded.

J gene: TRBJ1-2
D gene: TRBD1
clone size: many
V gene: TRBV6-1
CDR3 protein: CASSEWVRTGRGLVGYTF
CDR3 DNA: TGTGCCAGCAGTGAATGGGTGCGGACAGGGAGGGGTCTCGTTGGCTACACCTTC

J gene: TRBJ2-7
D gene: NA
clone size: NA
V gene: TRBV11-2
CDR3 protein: CASSLWQALAYEQYF
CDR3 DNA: TGTGCCAGCAGCCTCTGGCAGGCCTTGGCGTACGAGCAGTACTTC

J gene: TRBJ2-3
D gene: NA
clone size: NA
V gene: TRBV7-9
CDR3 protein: CASRSADSRPPDTQYF
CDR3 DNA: TGTGCCAGCAGGTCCGCGGACTCTCGTCCCCCAGATACGCAGTATTTT

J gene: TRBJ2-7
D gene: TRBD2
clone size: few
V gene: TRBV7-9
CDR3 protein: CASSLSGLAGALSYEQYF
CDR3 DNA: TGTGCCAGCAGCTTATCGGGACTAGCGGGAGCCCTCTCCTACGAGCAGTACTTC

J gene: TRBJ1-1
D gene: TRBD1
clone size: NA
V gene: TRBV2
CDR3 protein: CASRVRGLYTEAFF
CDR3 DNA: TGTGCCAGCAGGGTCAGGGGGCTCTACACTGAAGCTTTCTTT

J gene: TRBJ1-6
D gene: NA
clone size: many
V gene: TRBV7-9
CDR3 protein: CASSPSWGRESSPLHF
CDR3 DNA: TGTGCCAGCAGCCCCTCGTGGGGGAGGGAAAGTTCACCCCTCCACTTT

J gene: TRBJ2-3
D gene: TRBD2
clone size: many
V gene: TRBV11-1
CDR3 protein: CASSPSGASTDTQYF
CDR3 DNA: TGTGCCAGCAGCCCTAGCGGGGCCAGCACAGATACGCAGTATTTT

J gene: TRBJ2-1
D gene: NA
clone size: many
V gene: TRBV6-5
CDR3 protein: CASMSSRDSYNEQFF
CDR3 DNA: TGTGCCAGCATGTCGAGCAGAGACTCCTACAATGAGCAGTTCTTC

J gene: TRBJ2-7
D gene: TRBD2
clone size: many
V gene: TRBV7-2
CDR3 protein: CASSLVPSGYEQYF
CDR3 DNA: TGTGCCAGCAGCTTAGTTCCTAGCGGCTACGAGCAGTACTTC

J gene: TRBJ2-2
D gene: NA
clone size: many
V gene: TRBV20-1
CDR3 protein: CSATNPGDTGELFF
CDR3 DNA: TGCAGTGCCACGAATCCGGGCGACACCGGGGAGCTGTTTTTT

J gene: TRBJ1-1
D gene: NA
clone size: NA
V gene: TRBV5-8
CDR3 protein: CALSGRGGRNTEAFF
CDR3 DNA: TGTGCCCTTTCGGGAAGGGGAGGGAGGAACACTGAAGCTTTCTTT

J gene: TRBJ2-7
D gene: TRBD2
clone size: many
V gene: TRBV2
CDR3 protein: CASSAWISSSGSAYEQYF
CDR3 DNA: TGTGCCAGCAGTGCATGGATTTCTTCTAGCGGGAGCGCCTACGAGCAGTACTTC

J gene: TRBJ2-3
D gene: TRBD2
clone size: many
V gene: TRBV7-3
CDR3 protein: CASSLRGSGLAGTDTQYF
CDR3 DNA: TGTGCCAGCAGCTTAAGAGGCTCGGGACTAGCGGGAACAGATACGCAGTATTTT

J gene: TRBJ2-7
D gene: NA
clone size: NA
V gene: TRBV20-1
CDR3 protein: CSARDRQQGSSYEQYF
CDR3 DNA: TGCAGTGCTAGAGATCGGCAACAGGGCTCATCCTACGAGCAGTACTTC

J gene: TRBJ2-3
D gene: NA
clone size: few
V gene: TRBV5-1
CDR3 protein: CASSLPEDPTDTQYF
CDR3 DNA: TGCGCCAGCAGCTTGCCGGAGGATCCCACAGATACGCAGTATTTT

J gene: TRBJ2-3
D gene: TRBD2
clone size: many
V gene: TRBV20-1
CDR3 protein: CSARDSRDYTDTQYF
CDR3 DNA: TGCAGTGCTAGAGACTCCCGGGACTACACAGATACGCAGTATTTT

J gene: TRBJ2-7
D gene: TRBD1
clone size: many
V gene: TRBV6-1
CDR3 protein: CASSEWGQGAYEQYF
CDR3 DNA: TGTGCCAGCAGCGAGTGGGGACAGGGAGCCTACGAGCAGTACTTC

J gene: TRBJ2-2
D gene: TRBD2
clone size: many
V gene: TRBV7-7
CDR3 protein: CASSLGLAGGYTGELFF
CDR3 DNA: TGTGCTAGCAGCTTAGGACTAGCGGGAGGATACACCGGGGAGCTGTTTTTT

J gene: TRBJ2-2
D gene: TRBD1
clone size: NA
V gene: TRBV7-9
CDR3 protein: CASSLVGTAPGELFF
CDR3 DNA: TGTGCCAGCAGCTTAGTTGGGACAGCACCCGGGGAGCTGTTTTTT

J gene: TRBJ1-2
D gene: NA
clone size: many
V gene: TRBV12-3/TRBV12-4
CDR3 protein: CASSWGGTDGYTF
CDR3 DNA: TGTGCCAGCAGTTGGGGCGGGACCGATGGCTACACCTTC

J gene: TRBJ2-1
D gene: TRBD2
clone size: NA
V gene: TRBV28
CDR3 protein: CASSRVLAGANNEQFF
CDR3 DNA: TGTGCCAGCAGTAGGGTCTTAGCGGGAGCCAACAATGAGCAGTTCTTC

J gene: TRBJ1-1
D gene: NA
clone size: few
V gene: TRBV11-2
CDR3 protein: CASSLWKPQGNTEAFF
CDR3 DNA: TGTGCCAGCAGCTTATGGAAACCCCAGGGGAACACTGAAGCTTTCTTT

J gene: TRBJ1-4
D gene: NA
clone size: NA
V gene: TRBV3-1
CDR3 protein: CASSLGGGEPLKELFF
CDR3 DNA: TGTGCCAGCAGCCTGGGGGGAGGTGAGCCCTTGAAGGAACTGTTTTTT

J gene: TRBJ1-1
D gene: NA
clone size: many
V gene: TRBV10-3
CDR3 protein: CAISESTDSLNTEAFF
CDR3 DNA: TGTGCCATCAGTGAGTCCACCGACAGCTTGAACACTGAAGCTTTCTTT

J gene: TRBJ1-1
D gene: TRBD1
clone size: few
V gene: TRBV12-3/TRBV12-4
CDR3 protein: CASRLSQGPTEAFF
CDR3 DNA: TGTGCCAGCAGACTCTCACAGGGGCCCACTGAAGCTTTCTTT

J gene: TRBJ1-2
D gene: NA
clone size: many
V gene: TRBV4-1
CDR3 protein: CASSQTTGTTNNYGYTF
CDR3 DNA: TGCGCCAGCAGCCAAACGACCGGGACGACTAATAACTATGGCTACACCTTC

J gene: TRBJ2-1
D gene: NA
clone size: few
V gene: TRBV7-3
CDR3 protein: CASSYRVGANNEQFF
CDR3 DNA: TGTGCCAGCAGCTACAGGGTGGGGGCTAACAATGAGCAGTTCTTC

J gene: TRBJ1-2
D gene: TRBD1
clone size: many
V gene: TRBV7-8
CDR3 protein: CASSLDLRGLYGYTF
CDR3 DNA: TGTGCCAGCAGCTTAGATCTCAGGGGGCTTTATGGCTACACCTTC

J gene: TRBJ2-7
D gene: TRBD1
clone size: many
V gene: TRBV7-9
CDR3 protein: CASSDRVYEQYF
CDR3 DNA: TGTGCCAGCAGCGACAGGGTTTACGAGCAGTACTTC

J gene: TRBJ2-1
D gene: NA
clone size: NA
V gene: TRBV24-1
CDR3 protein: CATQVVTGPSLPFYNEQFF
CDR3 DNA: TGTGCCACCCAAGTTGTCACAGGACCTTCGCTTCCTTTTTACAATGAGCAGTTCTTC

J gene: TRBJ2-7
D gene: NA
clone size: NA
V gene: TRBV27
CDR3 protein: CPSSFSAADEQYF
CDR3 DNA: TGTCCCAGCAGTTTCTCGGCAGCAGACGAGCAGTACTTC

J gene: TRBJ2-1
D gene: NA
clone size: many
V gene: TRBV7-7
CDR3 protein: CASSLGMGLGEQFF
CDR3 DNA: TGTGCTAGCAGCTTAGGTATGGGGCTGGGTGAGCAGTTCTTC

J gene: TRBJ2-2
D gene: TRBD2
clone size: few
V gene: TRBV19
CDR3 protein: CASMGWREQSPTGELFF
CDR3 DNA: TGTGCCAGTATGGGATGGCGGGAGCAAAGTCCCACCGGGGAGCTGTTTTTT

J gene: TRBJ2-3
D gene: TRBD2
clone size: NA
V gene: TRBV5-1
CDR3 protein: CASSLSRTSGGAADTQYF
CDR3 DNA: TGCGCCAGCAGCTTGAGCCGGACTAGCGGGGGGGCCGCAGATACGCAGTATTTT

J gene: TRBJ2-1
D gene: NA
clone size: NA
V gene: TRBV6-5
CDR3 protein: CASSRTTRNNEQFF
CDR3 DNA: TGTGCCAGCAGTCGGACTACTCGGAACAATGAGCAGTTCTTC

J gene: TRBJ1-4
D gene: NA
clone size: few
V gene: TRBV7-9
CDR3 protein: CASSGQFRGDNEKLFF
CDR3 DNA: TGTGCCAGCAGCGGCCAGTTCCGGGGGGATAATGAAAAACTGTTTTTT

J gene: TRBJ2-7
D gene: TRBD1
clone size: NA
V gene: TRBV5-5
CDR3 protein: CASSPPGTESYEQYF
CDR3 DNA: TGTGCCAGCAGCCCGCCAGGGACAGAGAGTTACGAGCAGTACTTC

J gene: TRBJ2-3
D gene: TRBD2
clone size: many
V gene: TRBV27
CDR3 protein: CASSSPLASGGAKDTQYF
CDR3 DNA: TGTGCCAGCAGTTCCCCCTTGGCTAGCGGGGGGGCCAAGGATACGCAGTATTTT

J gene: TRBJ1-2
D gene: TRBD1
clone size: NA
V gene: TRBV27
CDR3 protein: CASRRQGDGYTF
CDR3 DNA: TGTGCCAGCAGAAGGCAGGGGGACGGCTACACCTTC

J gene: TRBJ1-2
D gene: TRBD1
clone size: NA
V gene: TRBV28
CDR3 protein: CASSLRGDRVEGYTF
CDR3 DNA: TGTGCCAGCAGTTTAAGGGGGGACAGGGTTGAAGGCTACACCTTC

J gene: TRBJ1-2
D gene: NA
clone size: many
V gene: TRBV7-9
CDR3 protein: CASSNTLDSNYGYTF
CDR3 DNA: TGTGCCAGCAGTAATACCTTGGACAGTAACTATGGCTACACCTTC